This T cell receptor (beta chain) came from a study of radiation and T cells in renal cell carcinoma. Stated time point: blood 2 weeks post-SBRT. Treatment: 15 Gy SBRT to primary tumor, nephrectomy 4 weeks later. Profiled with immunoSEQ multiplex PCR; TCRdb holds only in-frame clones, not every one. The data show 100,000 to 150,000 clones, around 90% seen once. With V trimmed by 3 bases and J by 2 bases, 2 bases remained unmatched. Looked up from germline, CDR1 is SGHRS and CDR2 is YFSETQ. The CDR3 runs to 14 residues. Here the sequenced sample was blood, taken from a patient whose treatment included radiotherapy and nephrectomy. This chain links TRBV5-1 with TRBJ1-2, with 9 bases that match TRBD1. The receptor comes from a woman aged 65 to 85 with renal cell carcinoma. The CDR3 spells CASSWGTGNYGYTF. Here the CDR3 DNA reads TGCGCCAGCAGCTGGGGGACAGGGAACTATGGCTACACCTTC. Combining the CDR3 with reference TRBV5-1 and TRBJ1-2 gives the whole variable domain KAGVTQTPRYLIKTRGQQVTLSCSPISGHRSVSWYQQTPGQGLQFLFEYFSETQRNKGNFPGRFSGRQFSNSRSEMNVSTLELGDSALYLCASSWGTGNYGYTFGSGTRLTVV.